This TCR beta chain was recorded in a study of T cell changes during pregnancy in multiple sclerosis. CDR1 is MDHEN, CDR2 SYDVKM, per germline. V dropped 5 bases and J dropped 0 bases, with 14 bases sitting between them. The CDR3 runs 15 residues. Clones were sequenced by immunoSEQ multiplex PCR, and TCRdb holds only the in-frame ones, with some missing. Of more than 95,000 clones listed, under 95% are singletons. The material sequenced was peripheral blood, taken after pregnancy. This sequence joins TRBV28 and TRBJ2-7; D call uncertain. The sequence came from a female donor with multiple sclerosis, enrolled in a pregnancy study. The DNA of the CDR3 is TGTGCCAGCAGTCCTACAGCTGCCTACTCCTACGAGCAGTACTTC. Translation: CASSPTAAYSYEQYF.